This passage covers 19 T cell receptor beta chains from one sample sequenced in a study of PD-L1 blockade in urothelial cancer. Profiled with immunoSEQ multiplex PCR; TCRdb holds only in-frame clones, not every one. The repertoire consists of about 72,000 clones, with 80% to 85% occurring once and the leading ten covering 4% to 6%. The source was PBMCs, collected around atezolizumab (anti-PD-L1) treatment. Receptor source: a man aged 65 to 85 with urothelial cancer.

V usage is TRBV25-1 and J usage is TRBJ1-5; no definite D call. V gave up 1 base and J gave up 6 bases, with 10 bases separating them. This CDR3 is 14 amino acids long. Germline CDR1 reads MGHDK; CDR2 reads SYGVNS. The chain's CDR3 is CASSESESRQPQHF. CDR3 coding DNA: TGTGCCAGCAGTGAATCGGAGTCCCGTCAGCCCCAGCATTTT. The entire variable domain, with the rest obtained from reference TRBV25-1 and TRBJ1-5, is as follows: EADIYQTPRYLVIGTGKKITLECSQTMGHDKMYWYQQDPGMELHLIHYSYGVNSTEKGDLSSESTVSRIRTEHFPLTLESARPSHTSQYLCASSESESRQPQHFGDGTRLSIL.

This chain uses TRBV27 with TRBJ2-5, with 7 nucleotides matching TRBD1. Germline CDR1 reads MNHEY; CDR2 reads SMNVEV (reference sequence). The junction had 8 bases not matched to a gene; V was cut back by 5 bases and J by 2 bases. The CDR3 runs to 15 residues. CDR3 sequence (DNA): TGTGCCAGCAGTCAGGGGGTCGGACGTCAAGAGACCCAGTACTTC. Amino acid sequence: CASSQGVGRQETQYF.

This rearrangement joins TRBV7-8 to TRBJ2-1, with a tentative D call TRBD2 (6 bases). Germline-derived CDR1 and CDR2 are SGHVS and FQNEAQ. This CDR3 has 16 amino acids. Trimming removed 4 bases at V and 8 bases at J, with 21 bases between. CDR3 in amino acids: CASSYSYGSFGDEQFF. For the CDR3, the DNA is TGTGCCAGCAGCTACTCTTACGGGAGTTTTGGCGATGAGCAGTTCTTC.

The chain has TRBV7-9 and TRBJ2-1; TRBD1 matches at 8 bases. The trim removed 3 bases at V and 6 bases at J, leaving 4 bases unmatched. Germline assignment: CDR1 SEHNR and CDR2 FQNEAQ (reference sequence). CDR3 length: 14 residues. CDR3 amino acids: CASSFRTGFNEQFF. The CDR3, as DNA: TGTGCCAGCAGCTTCCGGACAGGGTTCAATGAGCAGTTCTTC.

This clone was observed a handful of times. The chain links TRBV2 to TRBJ1-5; D unresolved. Looked up from germline, CDR1 is SNHLY and CDR2 is FYNNEI. The CDR3 runs to 13 residues. Trimming took off 6 bases at V and 6 bases at J, with 12 bases between the two ends. The CDR3 region has the DNA TGTGCCAGCAGGGACCAAGGAGGTCAGCCCCAGCATTTT. Its protein is CASRDQGGQPQHF. The variable domain in full, with the rest retrieved from reference TRBV2 and TRBJ1-5, is EPEVTQTPSHQVTQMGQEVILRCVPISNHLYFYWYRQILGQKVEFLVSFYNNEISEKSEIFDDQFSVERPDGSNFTLKIRSTKLEDSAMYFCASRDQGGQPQHFGDGTRLSIL.

This chain links TRBV5-1 with TRBJ2-7; TRBD1 matches at 8 bases. With V trimmed by 1 base and J by 3 bases, 6 bases remained unmatched. The CDR3 covers 15 residues. From germline, CDR1 is SGHRS and CDR2 YFSETQ. This chain's CDR3 is CASSLRQGAGYEQYF. The CDR3 bases are TGCGCCAGCAGCTTGCGGCAGGGGGCTGGCTACGAGCAGTACTTC.

The rearrangement links TRBV18 to TRBJ2-1; TRBD1 matches 9 bases. The CDR3 spans 15 residues. V dropped 6 bases and J dropped 9; count of bases not matched to a gene: 12. Germline CDR1 and CDR2: KGHSH and LQKENI. The CDR3 nucleotides are TGTGCCAGCTCCCCCGGGACAGGGTGGGGGAGTGAGCAGTTCTTC. It translates to CASSPGTGWGSEQFF.

This chain links TRBV10-3 with TRBJ2-1; TRBD2 matches 10 bases. The germline V gene encodes CDR1 ENHRY and CDR2 SYGVKD. The CDR3 runs 17 residues. J was trimmed by 8 bases and V by 0 bases; bases with no gene match: 10. The CDR3 spells CAISESTPLAGVDEQFF. The CDR3 nucleotides are TGTGCCATCAGTGAGTCGACCCCTCTAGCGGGAGTAGATGAGCAGTTCTTC.

The chain uses TRBV28 and TRBJ2-7, with D maybe TRBD2 (7 bases). Germline loops: CDR1 MDHEN, CDR2 SYDVKM. There are 14 residues in the CDR3. Trimming took 2 bases from V and 9 from J, leaving 17 bases between them. CDR3 loop: CASSLAGAEPGQYF. The CDR3 DNA follows: TGTGCCAGCAGTTTAGCGGGGGCCGAACCGGGGCAGTACTTC.

J is TRBJ2-5 and V is TRBV15; 7 bases align to TRBD1. This CDR3 spans 15 amino acids. With 5 bases clipped from V and 5 bases from J, the junction kept 11 bases outside the gene matches. CDR1 and CDR2 (germline): LNHNV, YYDKDF (reference sequence). The CDR3 loop is CATSEGQATWETQYF. Here the CDR3 DNA reads TGTGCCACCAGCGAAGGACAGGCGACATGGGAGACCCAGTACTTC.

The genes are TRBV28 and TRBJ2-4; D unclear. Germline CDR1 is MDHEN and CDR2 is SYDVKM. This CDR3 has 13 amino acids. Trimming cost V 3 bases and J 7 bases, with 10 bases left between them. The chain's CDR3 is CASSFTRSNIQYF. CDR3 coding DNA: TGTGCCAGCAGTTTCACAAGATCGAACATTCAGTACTTC.

The chain joins TRBV28 to TRBJ2-2, with 7 bases matching TRBD1. The CDR3 is 14 residues long. The ends lost 3 bases at V and 7 bases at J; junction bases unmatched: 5. Germline values: CDR1 MDHEN, CDR2 SYDVKM. The CDR3: CASSLGQPSGELFF. CDR3 nucleotides: TGTGCCAGCAGTTTGGGACAGCCGAGCGGGGAGCTGTTTTTT.

The chain is built from TRBV19 and TRBJ2-4, with D possibly matching TRBD1 (5 bases). The germline gives CDR1 LNHDA, CDR2 SQIVND (reference sequence). With 4 bases removed from V and 0 bases from J, the gap between germline ends came to 22 bases. There are 19 residues in the CDR3. CDR3 sequence (DNA): TGTGCCAGTAGTAAGGCGAGGCAGGGTAATGTTCTAGCCAAAAACATTCAGTACTTC. Residues: CASSKARQGNVLAKNIQYF.

V gene TRBV5-4 combines with J gene TRBJ2-1, with TRBD2 identical over 9 bases. CDR3 length: 16 residues. J was trimmed by 4 bases and V by 2 bases; bases with no gene match: 7. CDR1 and CDR2 (germline): SGHNT, YYREEE (reference sequence). The CDR3 nucleotides read TGTGCCAGCAGCTTAGGTGCGGGAGGGGGGTACAATGAGCAGTTCTTC. Residues: CASSLGAGGGYNEQFF.

V gene TRBV6-5 combines with J gene TRBJ2-7, with 7 bases matching TRBD1. Per the germline V gene, CDR1 is MNHEY and CDR2 is SVGAGI. The CDR3 has 15 residues. V gave up 0 bases and J gave up 1 base; unmatched junction bases: 3. The CDR3 nucleotides read TGTGCCAGCAGTTACTCAGGGGGCTGGTCCTACGAGCAGTACTTC. Protein sequence: CASSYSGGWSYEQYF.

The chain employs TRBV30 and TRBJ1-1; D ambiguous. The CDR3 extends over 14 amino acids. V lost 0 bases and J lost 3, with 11 bases in between. The germline V gene has CDR1 GTSNPN and CDR2 SVGIG (reference sequence). This CDR3 is CAWSVSLRDTEAFF. CDR3 in DNA: TGTGCCTGGAGTGTGAGCTTGAGGGACACTGAAGCTTTCTTT.

The chain has TRBV10-2 and TRBJ2-1, with 9 nucleotides matching TRBD1. CDR1 is WSHSY and CDR2 is SAAADI in the germline V gene. The CDR3 runs to 17 residues. V lost 4 bases, J lost 6 bases, and 13 bases stayed unmatched. The CDR3 nucleotides read TGCGCCAGCAGTGGAACAGGGGGCATGGTCACGGGCAATGAGCAGTTCTTC. It yields the protein CASSGTGGMVTGNEQFF.

V is TRBV5-1 and J is TRBJ1-4, with a weak D call TRBD1 (5 bases). The CDR3 contains 14 residues. Trimming pared 4 bases from V and 5 bases from J, leaving 12 bases between. CDR1 is SGHRS and CDR2 is YFSETQ in the germline V gene. The CDR3 sequence: CASSLQGRNEKLFF. CDR3 sequence (DNA): TGCGCCAGCAGCCTCCAGGGAAGGAATGAAAAACTGTTTTTT.

The V gene is TRBV5-4, the J gene TRBJ2-5; no clear D gene. The germline V gene encodes CDR1 SGHNT and CDR2 YYREEE (reference sequence). With 4 bases removed from V and 5 bases from J, the gap between germline ends came to 12 bases. The CDR3 spans 13 residues. The chain's CDR3 is CASSPPSSETQYF. The CDR3, as DNA: TGTGCCAGCAGCCCCCCATCCAGTGAGACCCAGTACTTC.